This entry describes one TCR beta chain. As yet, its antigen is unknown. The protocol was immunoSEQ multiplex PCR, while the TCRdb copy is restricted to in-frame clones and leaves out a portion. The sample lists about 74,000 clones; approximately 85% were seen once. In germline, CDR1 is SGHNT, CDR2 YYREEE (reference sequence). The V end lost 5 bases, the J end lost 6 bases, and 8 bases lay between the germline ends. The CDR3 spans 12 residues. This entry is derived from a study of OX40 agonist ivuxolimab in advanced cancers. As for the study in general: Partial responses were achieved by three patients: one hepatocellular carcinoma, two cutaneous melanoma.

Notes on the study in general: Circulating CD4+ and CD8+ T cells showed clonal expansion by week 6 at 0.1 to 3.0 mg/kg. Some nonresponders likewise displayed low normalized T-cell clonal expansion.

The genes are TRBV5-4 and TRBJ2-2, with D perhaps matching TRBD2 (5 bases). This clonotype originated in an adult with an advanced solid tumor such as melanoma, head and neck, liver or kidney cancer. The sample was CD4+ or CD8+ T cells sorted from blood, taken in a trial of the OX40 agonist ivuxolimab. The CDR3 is CASSSSSGELFF. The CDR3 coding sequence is TGTGCCAGCAGTTCTAGCTCCGGGGAGCTGTTTTTT.